A selection of T cell receptor beta chains follows, all from one sample in a study of cytomegalovirus exposure and HLA in healthy donors. The assay was immunoSEQ multiplex PCR, and TCRdb's table has in-frame clones only and misses some. The sample has roughly 110,000 clones, approximately 79% seen once; the top ten hold roughly 3.9%. What was sequenced was PBMCs. The receptors originated from a man in his fifties or sixties in good health and CMV-seronegative. Both conserved end residues are part of each CDR3. The D gene is left open where the match is weak. The size field is filled for only some rows; it gives once, few, many or a size class.

d_call j_call clone_size v_call cdr3_nt cdr3_aa
NA TRBJ1-5 NA TRBV19 TGTGCCAGTAGTATCCGGGACTTCGGTCAGCCCCAGCATTTT CASSIRDFGQPQHF
NA TRBJ1-5 NA TRBV21-1 TGTGCCAGCAGCAAAGAGGGACAGGGCAATCAGCCCCAGCATTTT CASSKEGQGNQPQHF
NA TRBJ1-3 once TRBV18 TGTGCCAGCTCGCCTAGGGGACAACCTGGAAACACCATATATTTT CASSPRGQPGNTIYF
NA TRBJ1-2 NA TRBV2 TGTGCCAGCAGTGAGGATCGGGGTGGCTATGGCTACACCTTC CASSEDRGGYGYTF
TRBD2 TRBJ2-3 NA TRBV5-1 TGCGCCAGCAGCTTGGCGCTGGCGGGGGGCCTCCACACAGATACGCAGTATTTT CASSLALAGGLHTDTQYF
NA TRBJ1-5 NA TRBV7-8 TGTGCCAGCAGCTTGGAGAGCCGCAATCAGCCCCAGCATTTT CASSLESRNQPQHF
TRBD2 TRBJ2-5 few TRBV27 TGTGCCAGCAGTTTTAGCGGGTACCAAGAGACCCAGTACTTC CASSFSGYQETQYF
NA TRBJ2-5 NA TRBV4-1 TGCGCCAGCAGCCACCCTGGACTGCTTCAAGAGACCCAGTACTTC CASSHPGLLQETQYF
TRBD2 TRBJ2-1 NA TRBV29-1 TGCAGCGTTCTACCAACCGGGACTAGCCAGCACAATGAGCAGTTCTTC CSVLPTGTSQHNEQFF
TRBD1 TRBJ2-7 few TRBV7-2 TGTGCCAGCAGCTTAGCGGGACAGGGGACCTACGAGCAGTACTTC CASSLAGQGTYEQYF
NA TRBJ1-2 NA TRBV7-9 TGTGCCAGCAGCTTAGTGGGGGCAAGAGGCTACACCTTC CASSLVGARGYTF
NA TRBJ2-7 NA TRBV5-1 TGCGCCAGCAGCGACACCCGCAGGGGCAGCTCCTACGAGCAGTACTTC CASSDTRRGSSYEQYF
TRBD1 TRBJ2-1 NA TRBV28 TGTGCCAGCAGTTTAACGGGACAGGGCATAGATGAGCAGTTCTTC CASSLTGQGIDEQFF
NA TRBJ2-3 once TRBV7-9 TGTGCCAGCAGCCCTATAAGGGGGCGGGGGGGCACAGATACGCAGTATTTT CASSPIRGRGGTDTQYF
NA TRBJ1-2 NA TRBV28 TGTGCCAGCAGACCCCTAAGAGCGAGTGGTTACACCTTC CASRPLRASGYTF
NA TRBJ1-5 once TRBV18 TGTGCCAGCTCACCGGAGAAGATTAGCAATCAGCCCCAGCATTTT CASSPEKISNQPQHF
TRBD1 TRBJ1-1 NA TRBV10-3 TGTGCCATCAGTGAGTCGGGACAGGGTAACACTGAAGCTTTCTTT CAISESGQGNTEAFF
TRBD1 TRBJ1-2 NA TRBV7-2 TGTGCCAGCAGCCCCTTCGCGGGACAGGGGCTCTATGGCTACACCTTC CASSPFAGQGLYGYTF
NA TRBJ1-6 NA TRBV7-2 TGTGCCAGCAGCTACCCCGGGGGTAGGGTTTCACCCCTCCACTTT CASSYPGGRVSPLHF
TRBD1 TRBJ1-6 once TRBV30 TGTGCCTGGACAGGGGGACGTAATTCACCTCTCCACTTT CAWTGGRNSPLHF
TRBD1 TRBJ1-1 NA TRBV18 TGTGCCAGCTCATCCGGACAGGGGTACACTGAAGCTTTCTTT CASSSGQGYTEAFF
NA TRBJ2-3 few TRBV2 TGTGCCAGCAGCGACAGGTTCACAGATACGCAGTATTTT CASSDRFTDTQYF
TRBD1 TRBJ1-6 NA TRBV28 TGTGCCAGCAGCTACAGGGGTACAGATAATTCACCCCTCCACTTT CASSYRGTDNSPLHF
TRBD1 TRBJ2-7 NA TRBV7-2 TGTGCCAGCAGCTCAGGACAGGGATCCTACGAGCAGTACTTC CASSSGQGSYEQYF
NA TRBJ2-1 NA TRBV6-4 TGTGCCAGCAGTGACTCCCCGTACAATGAGCAGTTCTTC CASSDSPYNEQFF
TRBD2 TRBJ2-5 NA TRBV9 TGTGCCAGCAGCGAACATCAGGGAGGGGAGACCCAGTACTTC CASSEHQGGETQYF
NA TRBJ1-1 NA TRBV6-1 TGTGCCAGCAGACCAGGGACTGTGGCTTTCTTT CASRPGTVAFF
TRBD1 TRBJ1-5 NA TRBV28 TGTGCCAGCACCCAGGACAGGGTAGGAGGTCAGCCCCAGCATTTT CASTQDRVGGQPQHF
TRBD2 TRBJ2-2 NA TRBV5-1 TGCGCCAGCAGTCGGCTAGCGGGGGCCCCGGTGACCGGGGAGCTGTTTTTT CASSRLAGAPVTGELFF
NA TRBJ1-5 NA TRBV4-3 TGCGCCAGCAGCCTAGGGGATCAGCCCCAGCATTTT CASSLGDQPQHF
TRBD2 TRBJ2-7 NA TRBV11-3 TGTGCCAGCGCTCTAGCGGGGGAGGACGAGCAGTACTTC CASALAGEDEQYF
NA TRBJ1-1 few TRBV19 TGTGCCAGTAGTATAAAGTTTCTGAGGGTTGAGGGGGACCCCAACCCTGAAGCTTTCTTT CASSIKFLRVEGDPNPEAFF
NA TRBJ2-2 NA TRBV13 TGTGCCAGCAGCTTAGAGGGACTGATCGTCGGGGAGCTGTTTTTT CASSLEGLIVGELFF
NA TRBJ2-1 NA TRBV27 TGTGCCAGCAGCTTCGAGTCCCACAATGAGCAGTTCTTC CASSFESHNEQFF
TRBD1 TRBJ2-7 NA TRBV30 TGTGCCTGGAGTTTGAGGGGACAGCCAACCTACGAGCAGTACTTC CAWSLRGQPTYEQYF
TRBD1 TRBJ1-5 NA TRBV18 TGTGCCAGCTCATCCACAGGGGGCCCTCAGCCCCAGCATTTT CASSSTGGPQPQHF
NA TRBJ1-3 NA TRBV12-5 TGTGCTAGTGGCCCTACCCTTGGGGCGCGCTCTGGAAACACCATATATTTT CASGPTLGARSGNTIYF
NA TRBJ2-7 NA TRBV30 TGTGCCTGGATGGACAAGAACTCCTACGAGCAGTACTTC CAWMDKNSYEQYF
NA TRBJ1-2 NA TRBV7-9 TGTGCCAGCAGACCACAGGGTGACTATGGCTACACCTTC CASRPQGDYGYTF
TRBD1 TRBJ1-2 once TRBV5-4 TGTGCCAGCAGCTTGAGTAACGGGGACAGGGTATTGGAGGGCTACACCTTC CASSLSNGDRVLEGYTF
NA TRBJ1-5 NA TRBV2 TGTGCCAGCAGCCCCCGGGAGAATAAAAATCAGCCCCAGCATTTT CASSPRENKNQPQHF
TRBD2 TRBJ2-2 NA TRBV5-1 TGCGCCAGCAGCTTGGCACCTAGCGGGGAGGCGGGCACCGGGGAGCTGTTTTTT CASSLAPSGEAGTGELFF
NA TRBJ1-2 NA TRBV4-2 TGTGCCAGCAGCCAAGTTAATACGGGGGGCGGATACTATGGCTACACCTTC CASSQVNTGGGYYGYTF
TRBD2 TRBJ2-3 NA TRBV5-1 TGCGCCAGCAGCCCGGGACTAGCGGGGATCACAGATACGCAGTATTTT CASSPGLAGITDTQYF
NA TRBJ2-1 NA TRBV5-1 TGCGCCAGCAGCCCTGGACAGACCGCAACCTACAATGAGCAGTTCTTC CASSPGQTATYNEQFF
TRBD1 TRBJ1-6 NA TRBV19 TGTGCCAGCTCAGGGGGCGCGAATTCACCCCTCCACTTT CASSGGANSPLHF
NA TRBJ1-1 NA TRBV7-2 TGTGCCAGCAGCCTAGGTCTAGACACTGAAGCTTTCTTT CASSLGLDTEAFF
NA TRBJ1-2 NA TRBV7-2 TGTGCCAGCAGCTCAGCGAACTCTAACTATGGCTACACCTTC CASSSANSNYGYTF
TRBD1 TRBJ2-7 NA TRBV5-4 TGTGCCAGCAGCTTGGCCGGGGACAGGGGTACCTACGAGCAGTACTTC CASSLAGDRGTYEQYF
NA TRBJ1-4 NA TRBV4-2 TGTGCCAGCAGCCAAGGAGGAGGGGGGGGAGGCGAAAAACTGTTTTTT CASSQGGGGGGEKLFF
TRBD1 TRBJ2-1 NA TRBV6-4 TGTGCCAGCAGCCCCCGGACAGGGGTTCTCTATGAGCAGTTCTTC CASSPRTGVLYEQFF
TRBD1 TRBJ1-1 NA TRBV5-5 TGTGCCAGCAGCTTGGGACAGGGAGGTGAAGCTTTCTTT CASSLGQGGEAFF
NA TRBJ2-5 NA TRBV29-1 TGCAGCGTTACCAGGGAGGCCAGAGAGACCCAGTACTTC CSVTREARETQYF
NA TRBJ1-1 NA TRBV4-2 TGTGCCAGCAGCCAAGAATCGGCCAGGGGCACTGAAGCTTTCTTT CASSQESARGTEAFF
NA TRBJ1-1 NA TRBV14 TGTGCCAGCAGCCCTCTAACTCCGGGCACTGAAGCTTTCTTT CASSPLTPGTEAFF
TRBD2 TRBJ2-3 NA TRBV4-2 TGTGCCAGCAGCCAAACTAGCGGGGGGGCGGTCTTCTACGCAGATACGCAGTATTTT CASSQTSGGAVFYADTQYF
TRBD2 TRBJ2-4 NA TRBV5-4 TGTGCCAGCAGCTTGACCGGGGGGGCTGGCAAAAACATTCAGTACTTC CASSLTGGAGKNIQYF
NA TRBJ1-1 NA TRBV19 TGTGCCAGTAGTATTGCAGGAGGGGCCACTGAAGCTTTCTTT CASSIAGGATEAFF